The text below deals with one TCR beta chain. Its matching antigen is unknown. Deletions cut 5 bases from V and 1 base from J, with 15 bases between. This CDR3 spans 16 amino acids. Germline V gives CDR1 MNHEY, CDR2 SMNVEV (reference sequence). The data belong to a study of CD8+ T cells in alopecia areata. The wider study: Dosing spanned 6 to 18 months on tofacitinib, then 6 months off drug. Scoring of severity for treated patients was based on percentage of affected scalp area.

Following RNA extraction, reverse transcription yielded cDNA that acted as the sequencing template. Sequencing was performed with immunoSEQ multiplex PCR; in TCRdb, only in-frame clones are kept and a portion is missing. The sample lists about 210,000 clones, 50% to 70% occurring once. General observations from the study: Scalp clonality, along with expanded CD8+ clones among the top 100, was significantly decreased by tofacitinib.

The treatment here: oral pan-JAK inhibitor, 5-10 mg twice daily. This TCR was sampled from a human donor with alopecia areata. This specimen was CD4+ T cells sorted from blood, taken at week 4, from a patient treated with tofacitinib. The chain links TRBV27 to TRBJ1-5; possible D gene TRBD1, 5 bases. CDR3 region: CASSAQGGWSNQPQHF. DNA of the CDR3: TGTGCCAGCAGTGCTCAGGGCGGCTGGAGCAATCAGCCCCAGCATTTT.